The 18 T cell receptor beta chains below were found in one sample sequenced in a study of blood T cell repertoires in COVID-19. Profiled with immunoSEQ multiplex PCR; TCRdb holds only in-frame clones, not every one. The sample has over 150,000 clones; almost 85% are singletons. Input material: peripheral blood. The source is a man aged 18 to 29 with active or convalescent COVID-19.

This clone was found a few times. Other nucleotide sequences in the sample specify the same CDR3. This sequence joins TRBV7-2 and TRBJ2-7; D uncertain. With 4 bases removed from V and 2 bases from J, the gap between germline ends came to 3 bases. The germline V gene has CDR1 SGHTA and CDR2 FQGNSA. This CDR3 has 11 amino acids. The chain's CDR3 is CASSSTYEQYF. In nucleotides, the CDR3 is TGTGCCAGCAGCTCTACCTACGAGCAGTACTTC.

This clone appeared once. CDR3 bases: TGTGCCAGCACCAGAGCGTCGGGCAGGGGATACTATGGCTACACCTTC. Translated: CASTRASGRGYYGYTF. The J gene is TRBJ1-2, the V gene TRBV3-1 (or the pseudogene TRBV3-2); tentatively, D is TRBD1 (6 bases). Trimming cost V 7 bases and J 3 bases, with 21 bases left between them. The CDR3 runs to 16 residues. Germline V CDR1 and CDR2: LGHDT, YNNKEL (reference sequence).

The chain recombines TRBV4-3 with TRBJ2-7; D possibly corresponds to TRBD2 (6 bases). CDR3 length equals 16 residues. Trimming left V 0 bases short and J 2 bases short, with 14 bases between. Germline loops: CDR1 LGHNA, CDR2 YSLEER. Written as DNA, the CDR3 is TGCGCCAGCAGCCAAGAGTGGCACGGGGGAACCTACGAGCAGTACTTC. Its protein is CASSQEWHGGTYEQYF.

V and J are TRBV10-1 and TRBJ1-1; 7 nucleotides align to TRBD1. V was pared by 0 bases and J by 6 bases, with 1 base of the junction left unmatched. CDR3 size: 13 residues. From germline, CDR1 is WNHNN and CDR2 SYGVQD (reference sequence). The CDR3 spells CASSESDRAEAFF. CDR3 in DNA: TGCGCCAGCAGTGAGTCTGACAGGGCTGAAGCTTTCTTT.

This rearrangement joins TRBV6-6 to TRBJ2-1, with 10 bases aligning to TRBD2. Germline CDR1 and CDR2: MNHNY and SVGAGI (reference sequence). V trimming: 6 bases; J trimming: 10 bases; junction bases outside the gene matches: 9. The CDR3 length is 14 residues. The chain's CDR3 is CASRGSGRAGEQFF. As DNA, the CDR3 is TGTGCCAGCAGGGGCAGCGGGAGGGCAGGAGAGCAGTTCTTC.

This rearrangement joins TRBV18 to TRBJ1-2, with a possible D match to TRBD1 (5 bases). CDR3 length equals 14 residues. V was clipped by 4 bases and J by 0 bases, with 9 bases between them. CDR1 is KGHSH, CDR2 LQKENI, per germline. The CDR3 nucleotides read TGTGCCAGCTCACTGGGGACTACTAACTATGGCTACACCTTC. This gives the protein CASSLGTTNYGYTF.

In nucleotides, the CDR3 is TGTGCCAGCTCACCTGTTGGTGAGGGTTCACCCCTCCACTTT. This translates into CASSPVGEGSPLHF. This chain joins TRBV18 and TRBJ1-6; D gene unclear. V lost 3 bases and J lost 9, with 12 bases in between. Germline V gene lookup returns CDR1 KGHSH and CDR2 LQKENI. The CDR3 is made up of 14 amino acids.

The CDR3 coding sequence is TGTGCCTGGAGTGTACGGACTAGCGGGAGGGCCGCTTTCGGTACGCAGTATTTT. The encoded protein is CAWSVRTSGRAAFGTQYF. This sequence joins TRBV30 and TRBJ2-3; 15 nucleotides align to TRBD2. The CDR3 is 18 amino acids. V lost 0 bases and J lost 8; bases outside the gene matches: 12. CDR1 is GTSNPN, CDR2 SVGIG, per germline (reference sequence).

J is TRBJ1-1 and V is TRBV18; 7 nucleotides match TRBD1. In germline, CDR1 is KGHSH, CDR2 LQKENI. The junction had 4 bases not matched to a gene; V was cut back by 2 bases and J by 4 bases. The CDR3 consists of 14 residues. DNA of the CDR3: TGTGCCAGCTCACCAGACAGGGTGGGCACTGAAGCTTTCTTT. Translation: CASSPDRVGTEAFF.

The V and J genes are TRBV9 and TRBJ2-3; 9 bases match TRBD2. The V gene's germline CDR1 is SGDLS and CDR2 YYNGEE. The CDR3 is made up of 17 amino acids. V shed 0 bases and J 5 bases; nucleotides not matched to a gene: 10. CDR3 nucleotide sequence: TGTGCCAGCAGCGTAGGATTTGCGGGAGGGCCTGGAGATACGCAGTATTTT. Translated: CASSVGFAGGPGDTQYF.

The chain uses TRBV4-1 and TRBJ2-1; D gene ambiguous. In germline, CDR1 is MGHRA, CDR2 YSYEKL. CDR3 length equals 16 residues. V was clipped by 1 base and J by 3 bases, with 13 bases between them. This CDR3 is CASSQGRSTIYNEQFF. CDR3 nucleotide sequence: TGCGCCAGCAGCCAAGGTAGGAGTACCATCTACAATGAGCAGTTCTTC.

CDR3 sequence: CASSLIRGGTEAFF. The DNA of the CDR3 is TGTGCCAGCAGCTTGATCAGGGGTGGCACTGAAGCTTTCTTT. This chain uses TRBV5-6 with TRBJ1-1; a possible D gene is TRBD1 (6 bases). CDR1 is SGHDT, CDR2 YYEEEE, per germline. Between the trimmed V and J ends, which lost 1 base and 4 bases, there was a span of 11 bases. This CDR3 region has 14 residues. The variable domain in full, completed from reference TRBV5-6 and TRBJ1-1, reads DAGVTQSPTHLIKTRGQQVTLRCSPKSGHDTVSWYQQALGQGPQFIFQYYEEEERQRGNFPDRFSGHQFPNYSSELNVNALLLGDSALYLCASSLIRGGTEAFFGQGTRLTVV.

The rearrangement links TRBV7-9 to TRBJ2-7; 10 bases agree with TRBD1. Trimming took 11 bases from V and 3 from J; bases not matched to a gene: 7. This CDR3 contains 13 residues. The germline CDR1 and CDR2 sequences are SEHNR and FQNEAQ (reference sequence). The DNA of the CDR3 is TGTGCCGTCGGACAGGGGGGGAACTACGAGCAGTACTTC. It encodes CAVGQGGNYEQYF.

This chain links TRBV7-2 with TRBJ2-7; TRBD2 matches 9 bases. This CDR3 is 16 amino acids long. Looked up from germline, CDR1 is SGHTA and CDR2 is FQGNSA. V was pared by 1 base and J by 6 bases, with 10 bases of the junction left unmatched. CDR3 loop: CASSLGSGSWGAEQYF. CDR3 in DNA: TGTGCCAGCAGCTTAGGTAGCGGGAGTTGGGGCGCCGAGCAGTACTTC.

This clone was recorded only once. This chain connects TRBV6-5 to TRBJ2-7, with TRBD1 matching over 7 bases. Germline lookup yields CDR1 MNHEY and CDR2 SVGAGI. The V gene end was trimmed by 6 bases and the J gene end by 2 bases; junction bases not matched to a gene: 10. The CDR3 totals 15 residues. The CDR3 region is CASRMPGGPTYEQYF. CDR3 DNA sequence: TGTGCCAGCAGGATGCCAGGGGGTCCTACCTACGAGCAGTACTTC.

This chain joins TRBV5-5 and TRBJ2-7, with TRBD1 identical over 10 bases. The junction had 1 base not matched to a gene; V was cut back by 0 bases and J by 1 base. Germline-derived CDR1 and CDR2 are SGHKS and YYEKEE (reference sequence). This CDR3 comprises 15 residues. The CDR3 DNA is TGTGCCAGCAGCTTGGGGGACAGGGGTTCCTACGAGCAGTACTTC. Protein: CASSLGDRGSYEQYF.

This chain links TRBV5-1 with TRBJ2-1; D is uncertain. This CDR3 has 15 residues. The germline V and J ends were trimmed by 4 bases and 0 bases, with 11 bases remaining between them. CDR1 is SGHRS, CDR2 YFSETQ, per germline. CDR3 DNA sequence: TGCGCCAGCAGCCCCCGACAAGGCTCCTACAATGAGCAGTTCTTC. Its protein product is CASSPRQGSYNEQFF.

J is TRBJ2-5 and V is TRBV5-4; TRBD2 matches 9 bases. The CDR3 contains 13 residues. V was pared by 6 bases and J by 4 bases, with 4 bases of the junction left unmatched. Germline lookup yields CDR1 SGHNT and CDR2 YYREEE (reference sequence). The CDR3 nucleotides are TGTGCCAGCACCCTTAGCGGGGGAGAGACCCAGTACTTC. Protein sequence: CASTLSGGETQYF.